This TCR beta chain was captured by sequencing in a study of blood T cell repertoires in COVID-19. Study-wide context: T cells, B-cell-depleted T cells, or PBMCs provided the cDNA or gDNA that served as material.

The CDR3 runs to 13 residues. V lost 5 bases and J lost 1, with 5 bases in between. CDR1 is KGHDR and CDR2 is SFDVKD in the germline V gene. Seattle participants joined during active infection and were tracked over time. Sequencing used immunoSEQ multiplex PCR; TCRdb keeps in-frame clones, though not all of them. There are more than 300,000 clones in the sample; roughly 86% occur only once, and about 10% lies in the top ten. The J gene is TRBJ2-1, the V gene TRBV24-1; D gene uncertain. The sequencing input was peripheral blood. This TCR was sampled from a woman aged 25 to 39 with COVID-19, enrolled during active disease. The CDR3 protein is CATSGSSYNEQFF. CDR3 in DNA: TGTGCCACCAGTGGGAGTTCCTACAATGAGCAGTTCTTC.